One sample yielded the 22 T cell receptor beta chains listed below, sequenced in a study of OX40 agonist ivuxolimab in advanced cancers. Here immunoSEQ multiplex PCR was the method, and the copy in TCRdb shows in-frame clones only, minus some. Found here are roughly 13,000 clones, approximately 92% of them singletons; the top ten hold around 75%. The starting material was CD4+ or CD8+ T cells sorted from blood, obtained in a trial of the OX40 agonist ivuxolimab. Receptors were obtained from an adult with an advanced solid tumor such as melanoma, head and neck, liver or kidney cancer.

This clone showed up just a few times. The chain combines TRBV10-2 with TRBJ2-1; TRBD2 agrees at 10 bases. The CDR3 runs 19 residues. V shed 3 bases, J shed 0 bases, and the junction held 11 bases outside the gene matches. From germline, CDR1 is WSHSY and CDR2 SAAADI. The CDR3 DNA reads TGCGCCAGCAGTGATGAAGCGGGAGGGCCTGTCCGCTCCTACAATGAGCAGTTCTTC. This sequence encodes CASSDEAGGPVRSYNEQFF.

This clone was seen more than once but under ten times. The rearrangement links TRBV9 to TRBJ2-7; TRBD1 is a possible D gene (6 bases). Germline-derived CDR1 and CDR2 are SGDLS and YYNGEE. Trimming removed 4 bases at V and 3 bases at J, with 11 bases between. This CDR3 has 13 amino acids. The CDR3 coding sequence is TGTGCCAGCAGCCCGGACAGACACTACGAGCAGTACTTC. Its translation: CASSPDRHYEQYF.

CDR3 residues: CASALDSDWYNEQFF. For the CDR3, the DNA is TGTGCCAGCGCCTTGGACAGTGATTGGTACAATGAGCAGTTCTTC. This chain connects TRBV9 to TRBJ2-1; D is possibly TRBD1 (6 bases). Trimming left V 7 bases short and J 4 bases short, with 18 bases between. Per germline, CDR1 SGDLS and CDR2 YYNGEE. This CDR3 has 15 amino acids.

The V and J genes are TRBV6-5 and TRBJ2-7; TRBD1 might be the D (6 bases). V lost 6 bases, J lost 0 bases, and 6 bases lay in between. Germline CDR1 MNHEY, CDR2 SVGAGI. The CDR3 runs 12 residues. The CDR3 sequence is CASSRGSYEQYF. The CDR3 nucleotides are TGTGCCAGCAGCAGGGGCTCCTACGAGCAGTACTTC.

The chain links TRBV7-2 to TRBJ1-2, with D uncertain. The CDR3 sequence is 14 residues long. V was shortened by 7 bases and J by 4 bases, with 16 bases between the two germline ends. CDR1 and CDR2 from the germline V gene are SGHTA and FQGNSA. The CDR3 here is CASTTREVSYGYTF. The CDR3 coding sequence is TGTGCCAGCACCACCCGCGAGGTCTCCTATGGCTACACCTTC.

This clone was seen a few times. Other DNA sequences in this sample translate to the same CDR3. The chain links TRBV30 to TRBJ1-3; D call uncertain. V dropped 1 base and J dropped 0 bases, with 4 bases sitting between them. From germline, CDR1 is GTSNPN and CDR2 SVGIG (reference sequence). The CDR3 is made up of 13 amino acids. CDR3 residues: CAWSGGSGNTIYF. In DNA form, the CDR3 reads TGTGCCTGGAGTGGCGGCTCTGGAAACACCATATATTTT.

This clone was seen once. The chain combines TRBV5-4 with TRBJ2-7, with D uncertain. Deletions cut 6 bases from V and 0 bases from J, with 22 bases between. There are 17 residues in the CDR3. CDR1 and CDR2 (germline): SGHNT, YYREEE (reference sequence). The CDR3 nucleotides read TGTGCCAGCACCATTCTTCCCCCCGGGTTGAGCTCCTACGAGCAGTACTTC. Its protein product is CASTILPPGLSSYEQYF.

The genes are TRBV9 and TRBJ2-7, with 10 bases fitting TRBD1. This CDR3 comprises 15 residues. The germline V gene encodes CDR1 SGDLS and CDR2 YYNGEE. The V and J ends lost 0 bases and 0 bases, in that order; junction bases with no gene match: 0. CDR3 in amino acids: CASSVGTGGSYEQYF. The CDR3 DNA is TGTGCCAGCAGCGTAGGGACAGGGGGCTCCTACGAGCAGTACTTC. The entire variable domain, with the rest obtained from reference TRBV9 and TRBJ2-7, is as follows: DSGVTQTPKHLITATGQRVTLRCSPRSGDLSVYWYQQSLDQGLQFLIQYYNGEERAKGNILERFSAQQFPDLHSELNLSSLELGDSALYFCASSVGTGGSYEQYFGPGTRLTVT.

The rearrangement uses TRBV7-9 and TRBJ2-1; D may correspond to TRBD1 or TRBD2 (5 bases each). There are 16 residues in the CDR3. V lost 4 bases, J lost 8 bases, and 21 bases lay in between. The V gene's germline CDR1 is SEHNR and CDR2 FQNEAQ (reference sequence). The CDR3 DNA reads TGTGCCAGCAGCTCCCCACGGGACGGAACTTGGGATGAGCAGTTCTTC. This codes for CASSSPRDGTWDEQFF.

The chain uses TRBV6-5 and TRBJ2-7; the match to TRBD1 covers 10 bases. Losses at the gene ends were 7 bases for V and 7 bases for J; bases not matched to a gene: 13. This CDR3 has 15 residues. In germline, CDR1 is MNHEY, CDR2 SVGAGI. CDR3 nucleotide sequence: TGTGCCAGCACAAACCGGGACAGGGGATTTTGGGAGCAGTACTTC. Translating it yields CASTNRDRGFWEQYF.

The chain carries TRBV6-6 and TRBJ2-7; no definite D call. The germline gives CDR1 MNHNY, CDR2 SVGAGI (reference sequence). V was cut by 8 bases and J by 7 bases, with 12 bases left in between. The CDR3 has 11 residues. CDR3 nucleotide sequence: TGTGCCAGCTCCCGTCAAATGGAGCAGTACTTC. Protein product: CASSRQMEQYF.

This rearrangement joins TRBV19 to TRBJ1-5; the D is unclear. The length of the CDR3 is 14 residues. From germline, CDR1 is LNHDA and CDR2 SQIVND (reference sequence). V shed 1 base and J shed 1 base, with 5 bases lying between them. The CDR3 DNA follows: TGTGCCAGTAGTATAGTTGGCAGCAATCAGCCCCAGCATTTT. Translation gives CASSIVGSNQPQHF.

V usage is TRBV7-9 and J usage is TRBJ2-5; D is undetermined. The CDR3 is made up of 11 amino acids. Germline V gives CDR1 SEHNR, CDR2 FQNEAQ (reference sequence). V lost 0 bases to trimming and J lost 9 bases, with 5 bases between them. This CDR3 reads CASSLAWPQYF. The CDR3 coding sequence is TGTGCCAGCAGCTTAGCGTGGCCCCAGTACTTC.

The chain couples TRBV6-1 to TRBJ2-7; perhaps TRBD1 as D (6 bases). The CDR3 is made up of 13 amino acids. Germline CDR1 MNHNS, CDR2 SASEGT. The V end lost 4 bases, the J end lost 6 bases, and 13 bases lay between the germline ends. This CDR3 is CASSGRTVVEQYF. The CDR3 DNA follows: TGTGCCAGCAGTGGCCGGACAGTCGTCGAGCAGTACTTC.

The chain joins TRBV6-5 to TRBJ2-3; D is ambiguous. CDR1 is MNHEY, CDR2 SVGAGI, per germline. The CDR3 is made up of 13 amino acids. V was pared by 4 bases and J by 2 bases, with 7 bases between. CDR3 DNA: TGTGCCAGCAGTTCAATTAACACAGATACGCAGTATTTT. Residues: CASSSINTDTQYF.

The chain joins TRBV27 to TRBJ2-3; 8 bases are shared with TRBD1. The CDR3 is 16 amino acids. The V gene's germline CDR1 is MNHEY and CDR2 SMNVEV (reference sequence). Trimming at V came to 7 bases and at J to 0 bases, leaving 9 bases not matched to a gene. CDR3 DNA: TGTGCCAGCACAGGGGGCCCTTCGGCTAGCACAGATACGCAGTATTTT. This encodes CASTGGPSASTDTQYF.

The V gene is TRBV15, the J gene TRBJ1-6, with 10 bases aligning to TRBD1. Germline CDR1 is LNHNV and CDR2 is YYDKDF (reference sequence). The V segment lost 4 bases and the J segment 7 bases; nucleotides outside the gene matches: 1. The CDR3 has 14 residues. CDR3: CATSKGQGNSPLHF. For the CDR3, the DNA is TGTGCCACCAGCAAGGGACAGGGGAATTCACCCCTCCACTTT.

The chain combines TRBV4-3 with TRBJ2-5, with 9 bases aligning to TRBD1. TRBJ2-7 matches the DNA end more closely, so the J call is doubtful. Germline loops: CDR1 LGHNA, CDR2 YSLEER. The CDR3 sequence is 15 residues long. The CDR3 coding sequence is TGCGCCAGCAGCCAACCGGGACAGGGTACCTACGAGCAGTACTTC. As protein: CASSQPGQGTYEQYF.

The V gene is TRBV27, the J gene TRBJ2-3; a weak D match, TRBD2 (5 bases). The CDR3 contains 17 residues. V lost 6 bases, J lost 0 bases, and 19 bases lay in between. Germline CDR1 and CDR2: MNHEY and SMNVEV (reference sequence). CDR3 region: CASSSLLGGLSTDTQYF. The CDR3 nucleotides read TGTGCCAGCAGCTCCCTTCTAGGTGGACTTAGCACAGATACGCAGTATTTT.

The V call is TRBV27, the J call TRBJ1-2, with 8 bases fitting TRBD1. In germline, CDR1 is MNHEY, CDR2 SMNVEV (reference sequence). The CDR3 sequence is 15 residues long. The V and J ends lost 2 bases and 5 bases, in that order; junction bases with no gene match: 7. This CDR3 reads CASSLGQGGGYGYTF. CDR3 DNA sequence: TGTGCCAGCAGTTTAGGACAGGGCGGAGGGTATGGCTACACCTTC.

The V gene is TRBV4-1, the J gene TRBJ2-3; perhaps TRBD1 as D (6 bases). Germline assignment: CDR1 MGHRA and CDR2 YSYEKL. Trimming took off 5 bases at V and 1 base at J, with 19 bases between the two ends. This CDR3 spans 17 amino acids. The CDR3 here is CASSRQGLPLGTDTQYF. The CDR3 DNA reads TGCGCCAGCAGCAGGCAGGGGCTTCCCCTAGGCACAGATACGCAGTATTTT.

The V call is TRBV5-1, the J call TRBJ2-2; no firm D call. Germline assignment: CDR1 SGHRS and CDR2 YFSETQ. The V and J ends lost 0 bases and 7 bases respectively, with 7 bases between them. The CDR3 contains 13 residues. CDR3 coding DNA: TGCGCCAGCAGCTTGGTTTTTGGCGGGGAGCTGTTTTTT. It translates to CASSLVFGGELFF.